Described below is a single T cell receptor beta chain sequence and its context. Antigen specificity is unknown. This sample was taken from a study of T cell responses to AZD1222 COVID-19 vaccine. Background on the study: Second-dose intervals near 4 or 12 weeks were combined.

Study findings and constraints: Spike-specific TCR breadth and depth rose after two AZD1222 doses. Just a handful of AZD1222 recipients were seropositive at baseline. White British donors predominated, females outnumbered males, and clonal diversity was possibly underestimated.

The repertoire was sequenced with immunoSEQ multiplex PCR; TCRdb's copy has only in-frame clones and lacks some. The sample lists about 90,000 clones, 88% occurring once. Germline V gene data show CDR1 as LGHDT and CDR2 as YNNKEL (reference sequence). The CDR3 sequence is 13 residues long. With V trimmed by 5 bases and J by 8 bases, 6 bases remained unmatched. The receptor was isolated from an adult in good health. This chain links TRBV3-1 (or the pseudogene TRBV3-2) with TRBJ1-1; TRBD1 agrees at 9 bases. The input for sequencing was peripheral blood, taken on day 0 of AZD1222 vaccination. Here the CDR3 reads CASSGQGSREAFF. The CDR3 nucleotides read TGTGCCAGCAGCGGACAGGGGTCTCGGGAAGCTTTCTTT.